Included here is one TCR beta chain sequence, with context. What it binds is not known. In making TCR beta libraries, quantitative 5'-RACE with molecular barcodes was used. One entry per CDR3 protein results from TCRdb running MiXCR on the 5' RACE reads. This table has about 700,000 distinct CDR3 sequences, around 20% appearing once. This sample was included in a study of CD8 T cells in ankylosing spondylitis. Study conclusions and caveats: Disease-linked clones reportedly showed significant enrichment in matched ankylosing spondylitis synovial fluid. Ankylosing spondylitis blood appeared to carry a characteristic TCR beta motif of under ten highly homologous variants. CD8+ by phenotype, disease-linked clones were relatively rare in peripheral blood.

CDR1 and CDR2 from the germline V gene are SEHNR and FQNEAQ (reference sequence). This CDR3 has 15 amino acids. The V gene lost 7 bases and the J gene lost 4 bases, with 19 bases spanning the gap. The TCR comes from a male donor with ankylosing spondylitis. Sequencing was done on a sample of blood, either unsorted or a sorted T cell fraction (not recorded which). V usage is TRBV7-9 and J usage is TRBJ1-2; perhaps TRBD1 as D (6 bases). CDR3 nucleotide sequence: TGTGCCAGCACCCCGGGGCCAGGGGACGCCTATGGCTACACCTTC. Amino acids: CASTPGPGDAYGYTF.